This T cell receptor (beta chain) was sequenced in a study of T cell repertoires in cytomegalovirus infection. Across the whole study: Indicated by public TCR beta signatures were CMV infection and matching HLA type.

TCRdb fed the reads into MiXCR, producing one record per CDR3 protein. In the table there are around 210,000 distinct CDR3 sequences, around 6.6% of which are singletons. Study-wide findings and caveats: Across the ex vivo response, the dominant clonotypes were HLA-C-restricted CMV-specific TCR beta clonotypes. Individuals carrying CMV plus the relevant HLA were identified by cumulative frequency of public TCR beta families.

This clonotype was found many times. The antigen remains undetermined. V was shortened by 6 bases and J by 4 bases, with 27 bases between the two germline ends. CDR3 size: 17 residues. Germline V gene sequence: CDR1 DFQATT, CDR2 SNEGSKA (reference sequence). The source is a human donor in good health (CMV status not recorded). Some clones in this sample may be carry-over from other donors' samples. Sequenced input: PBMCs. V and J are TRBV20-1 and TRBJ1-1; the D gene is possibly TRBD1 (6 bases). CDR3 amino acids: CSATLPGTMGRGTEAFF. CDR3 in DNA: TGCAGTGCCACGCTTCCCGGGACAATGGGTCGAGGCACTGAAGCTTTCTTT.